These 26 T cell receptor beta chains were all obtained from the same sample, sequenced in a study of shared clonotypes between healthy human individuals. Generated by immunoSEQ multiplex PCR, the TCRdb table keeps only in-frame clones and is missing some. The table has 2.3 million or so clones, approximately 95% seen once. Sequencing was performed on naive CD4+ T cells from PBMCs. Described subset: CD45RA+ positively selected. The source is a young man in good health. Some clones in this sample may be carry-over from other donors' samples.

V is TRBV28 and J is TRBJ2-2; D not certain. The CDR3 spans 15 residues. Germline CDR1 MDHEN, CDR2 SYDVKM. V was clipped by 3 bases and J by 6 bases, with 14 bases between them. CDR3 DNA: TGTGCCAGCAGTTTTTATTTTCCTGATTCCGGGGAGCTGTTTTTT. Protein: CASSFYFPDSGELFF.

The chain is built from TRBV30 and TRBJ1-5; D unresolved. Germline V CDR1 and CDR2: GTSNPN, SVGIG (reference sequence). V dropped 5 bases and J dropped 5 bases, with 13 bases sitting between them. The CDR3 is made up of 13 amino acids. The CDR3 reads CAWGLGVDQPQHF. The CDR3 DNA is TGTGCCTGGGGTCTTGGAGTGGATCAGCCCCAGCATTTT. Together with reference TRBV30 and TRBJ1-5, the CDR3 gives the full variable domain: SQTIHQWPATLVQPVGSPLSLECTVEGTSNPNLYWYRQAAGRGLQLLFYSVGIGQISSEVPQNLSASRPQDRQFILSSKKLLLSDSGFYLCAWGLGVDQPQHFGDGTRLSIL.

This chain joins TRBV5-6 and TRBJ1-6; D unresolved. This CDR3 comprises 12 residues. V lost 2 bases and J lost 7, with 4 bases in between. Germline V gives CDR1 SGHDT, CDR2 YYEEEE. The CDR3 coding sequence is TGTGCCAGCAGCTTATGGAATTCACCCCTCCACTTT. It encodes CASSLWNSPLHF.

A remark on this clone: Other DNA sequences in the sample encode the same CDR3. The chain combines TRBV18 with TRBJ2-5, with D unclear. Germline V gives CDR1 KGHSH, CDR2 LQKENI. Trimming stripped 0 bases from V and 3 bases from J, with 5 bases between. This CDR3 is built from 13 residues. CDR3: CASSPPGEETQYF. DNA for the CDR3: TGTGCCAGCTCACCACCTGGGGAAGAGACCCAGTACTTC.

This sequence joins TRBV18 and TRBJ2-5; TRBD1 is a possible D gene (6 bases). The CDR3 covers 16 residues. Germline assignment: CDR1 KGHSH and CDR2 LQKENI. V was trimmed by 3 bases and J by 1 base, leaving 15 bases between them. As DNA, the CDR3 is TGTGCCAGCTCACCCAGAACAGGACAGCTCCAAGAGACCCAGTACTTC. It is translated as CASSPRTGQLQETQYF.

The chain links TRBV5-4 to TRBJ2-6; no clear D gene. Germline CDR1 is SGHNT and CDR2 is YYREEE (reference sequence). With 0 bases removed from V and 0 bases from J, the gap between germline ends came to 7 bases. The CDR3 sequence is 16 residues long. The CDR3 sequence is CASSLGRYSGANVLTF. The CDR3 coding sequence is TGTGCCAGCAGCTTGGGACGGTACTCTGGGGCCAACGTCCTGACTTTC.

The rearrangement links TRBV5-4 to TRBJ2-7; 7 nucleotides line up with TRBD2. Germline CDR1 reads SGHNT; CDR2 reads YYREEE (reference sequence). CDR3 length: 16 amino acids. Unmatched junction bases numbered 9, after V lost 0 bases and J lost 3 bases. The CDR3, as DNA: TGTGCCAGCAGCTTGGTCCGCGGGAGCATCCACTACGAGCAGTACTTC. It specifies CASSLVRGSIHYEQYF.

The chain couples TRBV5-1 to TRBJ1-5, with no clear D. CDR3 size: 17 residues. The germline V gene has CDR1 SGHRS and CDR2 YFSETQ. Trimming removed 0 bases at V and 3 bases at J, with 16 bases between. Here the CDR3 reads CASSLGVPAGVNQPQHF. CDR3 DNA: TGCGCCAGCAGCTTGGGGGTGCCTGCAGGCGTCAATCAGCCCCAGCATTTT. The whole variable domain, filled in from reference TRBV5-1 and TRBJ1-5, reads KAGVTQTPRYLIKTRGQQVTLSCSPISGHRSVSWYQQTPGQGLQFLFEYFSETQRNKGNFPGRFSGRQFSNSRSEMNVSTLELGDSALYLCASSLGVPAGVNQPQHFGDGTRLSIL.

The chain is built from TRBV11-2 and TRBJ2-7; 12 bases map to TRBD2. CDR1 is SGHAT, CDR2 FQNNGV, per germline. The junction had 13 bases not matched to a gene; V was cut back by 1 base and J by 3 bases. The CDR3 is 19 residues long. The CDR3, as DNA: TGTGCCAGCAGCTTAGGTCCCCTAGCGGGAGGGCTTCCCTTCTACGAGCAGTACTTC. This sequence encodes CASSLGPLAGGLPFYEQYF.

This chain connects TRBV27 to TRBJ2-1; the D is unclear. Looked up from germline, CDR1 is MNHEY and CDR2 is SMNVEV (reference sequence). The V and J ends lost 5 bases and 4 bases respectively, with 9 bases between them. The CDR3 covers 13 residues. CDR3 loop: CASSRAGYNEQFF. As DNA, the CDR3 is TGTGCCAGCAGTCGGGCAGGTTACAATGAGCAGTTCTTC.

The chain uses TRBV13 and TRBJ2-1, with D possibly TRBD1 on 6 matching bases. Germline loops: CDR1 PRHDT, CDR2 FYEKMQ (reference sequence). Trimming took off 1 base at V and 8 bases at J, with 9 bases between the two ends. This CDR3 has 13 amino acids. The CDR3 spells CASSLVSGDEQFF. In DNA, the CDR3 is TGTGCCAGCAGCTTAGTATCAGGGGATGAGCAGTTCTTC.

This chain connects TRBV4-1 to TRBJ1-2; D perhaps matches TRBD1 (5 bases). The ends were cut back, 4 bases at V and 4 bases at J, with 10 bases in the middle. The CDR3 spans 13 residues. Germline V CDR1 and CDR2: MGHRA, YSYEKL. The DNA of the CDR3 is TGCGCCAGCAGCCCGGGGGGGGGCTATGGCTACACCTTC. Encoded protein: CASSPGGGYGYTF.

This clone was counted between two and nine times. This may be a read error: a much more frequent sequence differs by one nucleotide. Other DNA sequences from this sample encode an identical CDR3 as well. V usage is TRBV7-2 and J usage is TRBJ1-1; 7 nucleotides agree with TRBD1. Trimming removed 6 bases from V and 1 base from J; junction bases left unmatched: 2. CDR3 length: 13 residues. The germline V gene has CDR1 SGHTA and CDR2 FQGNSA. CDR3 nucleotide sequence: TGTGCCAGCAGTCGACAGGGGAACACTGAAGCTTTCTTT. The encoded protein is CASSRQGNTEAFF.

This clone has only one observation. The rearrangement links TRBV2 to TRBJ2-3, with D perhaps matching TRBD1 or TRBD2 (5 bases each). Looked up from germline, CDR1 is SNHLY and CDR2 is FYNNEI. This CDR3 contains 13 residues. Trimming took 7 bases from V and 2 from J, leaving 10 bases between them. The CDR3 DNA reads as TGTGCCAGCAAGGTCGGGGCCACAGATACGCAGTATTTT. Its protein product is CASKVGATDTQYF.

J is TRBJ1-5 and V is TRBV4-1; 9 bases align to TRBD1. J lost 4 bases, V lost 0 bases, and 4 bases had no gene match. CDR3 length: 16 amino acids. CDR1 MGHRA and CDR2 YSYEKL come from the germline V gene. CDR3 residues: CASSQDGTGFNQPQHF. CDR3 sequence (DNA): TGCGCCAGCAGCCAAGATGGGACAGGGTTTAATCAGCCCCAGCATTTT.

The CDR3 reads CSVSTGARGYTF. The CDR3 DNA sequence: TGCAGCGTTTCAACAGGGGCTCGTGGCTACACCTTC. This chain links TRBV29-1 with TRBJ1-2; 7 bases are shared with TRBD1. The V gene end was trimmed by 5 bases and the J gene end by 7 bases; junction bases not matched to a gene: 7. This CDR3 spans 12 amino acids. Germline CDR1 is SQVTM and CDR2 is ANQGSEA.

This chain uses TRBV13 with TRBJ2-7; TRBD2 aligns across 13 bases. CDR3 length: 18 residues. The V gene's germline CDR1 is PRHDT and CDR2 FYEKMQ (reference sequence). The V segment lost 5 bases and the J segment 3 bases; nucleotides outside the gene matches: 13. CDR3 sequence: CASSPGTSGVHPNYEQYF. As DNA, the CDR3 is TGTGCCAGCAGCCCGGGGACTAGCGGGGTCCATCCAAACTACGAGCAGTACTTC.

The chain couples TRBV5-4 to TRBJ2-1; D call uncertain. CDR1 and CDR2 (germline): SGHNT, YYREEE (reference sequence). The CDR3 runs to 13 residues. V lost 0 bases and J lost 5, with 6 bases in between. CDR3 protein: CASSLAGNNEQFF. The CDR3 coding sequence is TGTGCCAGCAGCTTGGCCGGTAACAATGAGCAGTTCTTC.

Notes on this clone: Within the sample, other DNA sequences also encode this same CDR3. The CDR3: CASSQAGGASYNEQFF. As DNA, the CDR3 is TGTGCCAGCAGCCAGGCTGGAGGAGCATCCTACAATGAGCAGTTCTTC. The chain is built from TRBV4-2 and TRBJ2-1, with a weak D call TRBD2 (5 bases). Germline lookup yields CDR1 LGHNA and CDR2 YNFKEQ. V shed 3 bases and J shed 1 base, with 13 bases lying between them. The CDR3 is 16 amino acids.

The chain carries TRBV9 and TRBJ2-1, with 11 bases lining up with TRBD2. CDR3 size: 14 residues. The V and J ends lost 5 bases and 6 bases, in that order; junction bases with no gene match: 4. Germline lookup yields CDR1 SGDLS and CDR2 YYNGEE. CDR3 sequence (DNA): TGTGCCAGCAGTCTAGCGGGAGGCCCCAATGAGCAGTTCTTC. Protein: CASSLAGGPNEQFF.

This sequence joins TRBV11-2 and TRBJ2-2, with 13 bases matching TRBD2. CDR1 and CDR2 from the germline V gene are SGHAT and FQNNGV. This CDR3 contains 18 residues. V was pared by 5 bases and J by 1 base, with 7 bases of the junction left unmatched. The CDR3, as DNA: TGTGCCAGCAGCCTCCGGACTAGCGGGAGTAGGAACACCGGGGAGCTGTTTTTT. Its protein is CASSLRTSGSRNTGELFF.

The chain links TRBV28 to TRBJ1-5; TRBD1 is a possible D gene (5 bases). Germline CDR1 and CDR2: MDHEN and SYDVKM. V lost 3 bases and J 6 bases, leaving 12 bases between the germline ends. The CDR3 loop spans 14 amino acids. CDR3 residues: CASSLARGPQPQHF. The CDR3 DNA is TGTGCCAGCAGTTTGGCCCGGGGCCCTCAGCCCCAGCATTTT.

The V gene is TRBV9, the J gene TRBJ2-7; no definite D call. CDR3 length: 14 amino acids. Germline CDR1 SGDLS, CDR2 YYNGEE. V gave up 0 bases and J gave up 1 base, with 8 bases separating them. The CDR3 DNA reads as TGTGCCAGCAGCGTAGTCTGGCAATCCTACGAGCAGTACTTC. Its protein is CASSVVWQSYEQYF. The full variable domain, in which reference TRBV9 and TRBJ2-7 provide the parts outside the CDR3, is DSGVTQTPKHLITATGQRVTLRCSPRSGDLSVYWYQQSLDQGLQFLIQYYNGEERAKGNILERFSAQQFPDLHSELNLSSLELGDSALYFCASSVVWQSYEQYFGPGTRLTVT.

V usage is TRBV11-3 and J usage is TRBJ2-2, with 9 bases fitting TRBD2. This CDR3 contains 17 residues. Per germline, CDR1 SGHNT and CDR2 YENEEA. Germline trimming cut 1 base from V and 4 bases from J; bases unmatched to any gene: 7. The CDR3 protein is CASSLVVREGLTGELFF. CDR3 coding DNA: TGTGCCAGCAGCTTAGTTGTGCGGGAGGGACTCACCGGGGAGCTGTTTTTT.

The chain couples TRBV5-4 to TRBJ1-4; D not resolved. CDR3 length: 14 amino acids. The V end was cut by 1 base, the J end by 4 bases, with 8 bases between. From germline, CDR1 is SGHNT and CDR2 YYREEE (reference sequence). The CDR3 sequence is CASSLYQSNEKLFF. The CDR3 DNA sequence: TGTGCCAGCAGCTTGTATCAGAGTAATGAAAAACTGTTTTTT. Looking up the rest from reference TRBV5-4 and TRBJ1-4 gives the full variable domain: ETGVTQSPTHLIKTRGQQVTLRCSSQSGHNTVSWYQQALGQGPQFIFQYYREEENGRGNFPPRFSGLQFPNYSSELNVNALELDDSALYLCASSLYQSNEKLFFGSGTQLSVL.

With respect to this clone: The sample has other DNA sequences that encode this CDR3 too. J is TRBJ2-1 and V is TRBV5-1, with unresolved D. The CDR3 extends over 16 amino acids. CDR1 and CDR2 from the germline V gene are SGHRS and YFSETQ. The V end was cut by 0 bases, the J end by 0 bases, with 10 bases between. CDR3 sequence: CASSLAGSSSYNEQFF. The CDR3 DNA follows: TGCGCCAGCAGCTTGGCGGGTTCCAGCTCCTACAATGAGCAGTTCTTC.